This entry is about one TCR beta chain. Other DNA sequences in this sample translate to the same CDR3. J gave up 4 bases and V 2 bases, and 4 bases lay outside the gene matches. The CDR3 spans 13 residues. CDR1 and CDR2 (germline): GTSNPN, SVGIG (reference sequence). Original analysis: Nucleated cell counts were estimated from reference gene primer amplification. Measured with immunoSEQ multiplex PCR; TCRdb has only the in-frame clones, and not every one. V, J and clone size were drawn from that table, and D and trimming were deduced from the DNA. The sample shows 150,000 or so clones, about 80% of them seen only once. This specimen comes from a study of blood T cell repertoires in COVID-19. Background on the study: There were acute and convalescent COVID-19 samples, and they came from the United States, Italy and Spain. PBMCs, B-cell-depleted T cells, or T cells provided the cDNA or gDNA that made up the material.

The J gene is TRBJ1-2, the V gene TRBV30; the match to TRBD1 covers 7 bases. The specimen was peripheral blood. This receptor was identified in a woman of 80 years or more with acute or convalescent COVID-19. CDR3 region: CAWSRDRPYGYTF. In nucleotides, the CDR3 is TGTGCCTGGAGTAGGGACAGACCCTATGGCTACACCTTC.